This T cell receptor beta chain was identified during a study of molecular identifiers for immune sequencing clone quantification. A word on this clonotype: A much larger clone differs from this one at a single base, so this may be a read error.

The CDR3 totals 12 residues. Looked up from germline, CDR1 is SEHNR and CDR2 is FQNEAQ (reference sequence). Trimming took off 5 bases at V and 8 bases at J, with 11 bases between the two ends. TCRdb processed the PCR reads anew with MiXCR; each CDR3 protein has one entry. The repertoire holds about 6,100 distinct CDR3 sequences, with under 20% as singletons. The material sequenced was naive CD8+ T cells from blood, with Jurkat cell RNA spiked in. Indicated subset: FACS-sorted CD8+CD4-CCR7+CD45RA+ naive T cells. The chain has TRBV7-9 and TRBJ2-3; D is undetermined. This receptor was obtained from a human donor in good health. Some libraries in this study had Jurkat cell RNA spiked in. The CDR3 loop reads CASSPRPGTQYF. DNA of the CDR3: TGTGCCAGCAGCCCACGGCCAGGTACGCAGTATTTT.